A single sample gave rise to the 29 T cell receptor beta chains below, sequenced in a study of cytomegalovirus exposure and HLA in healthy donors. The primer mix had 60 Vbeta and 13 Jbeta primers. Assay: immunoSEQ multiplex PCR; the TCRdb copy retains only in-frame clones and omits some. Of 200,000 to 250,000 clones in the sample, around four fifths were seen once. Specimen: PBMCs. Source of these receptors: a male donor in good health and CMV-seronegative.

In this sample, this clone turned up once. The chain recombines TRBV14 with TRBJ2-5; D call uncertain. Trimming took 1 base from V and 5 from J, leaving 14 bases between them. This CDR3 contains 15 residues. In germline, CDR1 is SGHDN, CDR2 FVKESK. As DNA, the CDR3 is TGTGCCAGCAGCCAAGGACGGAGTGTGGTGGAGACCCAGTACTTC. Translating it yields CASSQGRSVVETQYF.

This clone has a handful of counts. V and J are TRBV5-1 and TRBJ1-4; 8 bases line up with TRBD1. The CDR3 length is 16 residues. Germline values: CDR1 SGHRS, CDR2 YFSETQ. Trimming at V came to 5 bases and at J to 3 bases, leaving 9 bases not matched to a gene. Written as DNA, the CDR3 is TGCGCCAGCAGTTATACAGGGGGTCAATCTAATGAAAAACTGTTTTTT. Translated, it gives CASSYTGGQSNEKLFF.

A remark on this clone: Germline is not matched at one junction end, which may reflect a read error. The chain combines TRBV7-2 with TRBJ2-7; 14 bases agree with TRBD2. In germline, CDR1 is SGHTA, CDR2 FQGNSA. This CDR3 has 14 residues. The CDR3 sequence: CASTADRGLAGVAF. CDR3 DNA: TGTGCCAGCACCGCAGACAGGGGACTAGCGGGGGTCGCCTTC.

J is TRBJ2-2 and V is TRBV7-6; D possibly corresponds to TRBD1 (6 bases). The CDR3 totals 16 residues. Germline loops: CDR1 SGHVS, CDR2 FNYEAQ. V gave up 7 bases and J gave up 6 bases, with 21 bases separating them. As DNA, the CDR3 is TGTGCCAGCACCCCGGGTGGGGGCGAGTTGGCCGGGGAGCTGTTTTTT. Amino acids: CASTPGGGELAGELFF.

This clone has just one count. This chain uses TRBV15 with TRBJ2-5, with D possibly being TRBD2 (6 bases). The V end lost 5 bases, the J end lost 0 bases, and 10 bases lay between the germline ends. The CDR3 has 14 amino acids. Germline CDR1 LNHNV, CDR2 YYDKDF (reference sequence). The CDR3 nucleotides are TGTGCCACCAGCGGCGGGACCTACCAAGAGACCCAGTACTTC. Translated: CATSGGTYQETQYF. Filled out from reference TRBV15 and TRBJ2-5, the complete variable domain reads DAMVIQNPRYQVTQFGKPVTLSCSQTLNHNVMYWYQQKSSQAPKLLFHYYDKDFNNEADTPDNFQSRRPNTSFCFLDIRSPGLGDTAMYLCATSGGTYQETQYFGPGTRLLVL.

This sequence joins TRBV25-1 and TRBJ2-7, with D uncertain. The V and J ends lost 8 bases and 3 bases respectively, with 11 bases between them. The germline gives CDR1 MGHDK, CDR2 SYGVNS. The CDR3 is 12 residues long. The CDR3 reads CASAADLYEQYF. CDR3 coding DNA: TGTGCCAGCGCGGCAGATCTCTACGAGCAGTACTTC.

The chain employs TRBV7-8 and TRBJ1-5; D remains ambiguous. This CDR3 has 15 residues. Germline lookup yields CDR1 SGHVS and CDR2 FQNEAQ. V gave up 5 bases and J gave up 9 bases, with 20 bases separating them. The CDR3 here is CASSPYNLGSRPQHF. The CDR3 coding sequence is TGTGCCAGCAGCCCTTATAATCTGGGGAGTCGGCCCCAGCATTTT.

J is TRBJ2-7 and V is TRBV6-1; D might be TRBD2 (6 bases). CDR3 length: 13 amino acids. Germline-derived CDR1 and CDR2 are MNHNS and SASEGT. The V gene lost 8 bases and the J gene lost 2 bases, with 13 bases spanning the gap. The CDR3 DNA sequence: TGTGCCAGCGATAGAGGCGGGACCTACGAGCAGTACTTC. Its translation: CASDRGGTYEQYF.

V is TRBV5-1 and J is TRBJ2-7; 11 nucleotides agree with TRBD2. CDR1 and CDR2 from the germline V gene are SGHRS and YFSETQ. CDR3 length: 16 amino acids. The V segment lost 5 bases and the J segment 1 base; nucleotides outside the gene matches: 8. As DNA, the CDR3 is TGCGCCAGCAGAATCGCGACTAGCGGGGTTTCCTACGAGCAGTACTTC. Protein product: CASRIATSGVSYEQYF.

This clone has only a few counts. This chain uses TRBV9 with TRBJ2-7, with TRBD2 matching over 12 bases. Germline CDR1 reads SGDLS; CDR2 reads YYNGEE. Unmatched junction bases numbered 11, after V lost 4 bases and J lost 6 bases. This CDR3 is 16 amino acids long. In nucleotides, the CDR3 is TGTGCCAGCAGCTCGCGACTAGCGGGAGCATCTTCCGAGCAGTACTTC. This encodes CASSSRLAGASSEQYF.

V is TRBV7-8 and J is TRBJ1-5, with D unresolved. This CDR3 has 14 amino acids. V lost 4 bases and J lost 0, with 7 bases in between. Germline-derived CDR1 and CDR2 are SGHVS and FQNEAQ. The CDR3 is CASSSQISNQPQHF. The CDR3 DNA follows: TGTGCCAGCAGCTCACAGATTAGCAATCAGCCCCAGCATTTT. Using reference TRBV7-8 and TRBJ1-5 for the parts outside the CDR3, the full variable domain is GAGVSQSPRYKVAKRGQDVALRCDPISGHVSLFWYQQALGQGPEFLTYFQNEAQLDKSGLPSDRFFAERPEGSVSTLKIQRTQQEDSAVYLCASSSQISNQPQHFGDGTRLSIL.

The chain links TRBV19 to TRBJ1-2; D unclear. Germline loops: CDR1 LNHDA, CDR2 SQIVND (reference sequence). This CDR3 spans 13 amino acids. Trimming took off 2 bases at V and 4 bases at J, with 8 bases between the two ends. The CDR3 loop reads CASSITAVYGYTF. The CDR3 DNA reads as TGTGCCAGTAGTATAACGGCGGTCTATGGCTACACCTTC.

The chain joins TRBV19 to TRBJ1-1, with 9 bases lining up with TRBD1. Germline V gene data show CDR1 as LNHDA and CDR2 as SQIVND (reference sequence). J was trimmed by 4 bases and V by 5 bases; bases with no gene match: 11. CDR3 size: 16 residues. CDR3 region: CASSPIDRGSGTEAFF. CDR3 nucleotides: TGTGCCAGTAGTCCAATTGACAGGGGGTCTGGCACTGAAGCTTTCTTT.

The chain combines TRBV29-1 with TRBJ2-7; no definite D call. With 5 bases removed from V and 3 bases from J, the gap between germline ends came to 5 bases. There are 10 residues in the CDR3. Germline loops: CDR1 SQVTM, CDR2 ANQGSEA. The CDR3 loop reads CSVQDYEQYF. The CDR3 bases are TGCAGCGTTCAGGACTACGAGCAGTACTTC.

For this clone: The junction departs from germline at one end; a sequencing error may be responsible. This chain uses TRBV7-9 with TRBJ2-3, with D unresolved. The CDR3 is 16 amino acids. Germline V gene sequence: CDR1 SEHNR, CDR2 FQNEAQ (reference sequence). The CDR3 spells CSSSLSPDTATDTQYF. The CDR3 DNA reads as TGTTCCAGCAGCTTATCTCCCGATACAGCCACAGATACGCAGTATTTT.

CDR3 DNA: TGTGCCAGCAGTTTAAGCAGGGGAAGTCAGCCCCAGCATTTT. Its protein product is CASSLSRGSQPQHF. This sequence joins TRBV27 and TRBJ1-5, with D possibly being TRBD1 (6 bases). The CDR3 has 14 amino acids. V dropped 2 bases and J dropped 6 bases, with 11 bases sitting between them. In germline, CDR1 is MNHEY, CDR2 SMNVEV (reference sequence).

This clone is a singleton in its sample. The rearrangement uses TRBV7-8 and TRBJ2-1; TRBD2 is a possible D gene (6 bases). Trimming shortened V by 6 bases and J by 7 bases, and 25 bases separated the two germline ends. This CDR3 spans 17 amino acids. CDR1 is SGHVS, CDR2 FQNEAQ, per germline. The DNA of the CDR3 is TGTGCCAGCAGTAAGGTAATGGGGACTTACCCACGGAATGAGCAGTTCTTC. Protein: CASSKVMGTYPRNEQFF.

The V and J genes are TRBV15 and TRBJ2-5; a weak D match, TRBD1 (5 bases). From germline, CDR1 is LNHNV and CDR2 YYDKDF (reference sequence). This CDR3 is built from 14 residues. V lost 5 bases and J lost 5, with 15 bases in between. The CDR3 sequence is CATSPDTLGETQYF. CDR3 bases: TGTGCCACCAGCCCGGACACCCTCGGGGAGACCCAGTACTTC.

CDR3 loop: CATALDRGYEQYF. In nucleotides, the CDR3 is TGCGCCACCGCCCTAGACAGAGGCTACGAGCAGTACTTC. The chain carries TRBV5-1 and TRBJ2-7; the D gene is possibly TRBD1 (5 bases). This CDR3 has 13 residues. The germline V gene encodes CDR1 SGHRS and CDR2 YFSETQ. V was pared by 9 bases and J by 3 bases, with 16 bases between.

The rearrangement uses TRBV5-1 and TRBJ2-7; 7 nucleotides match TRBD1. The CDR3 is made up of 15 amino acids. The V gene's germline CDR1 is SGHRS and CDR2 YFSETQ. J was trimmed by 2 bases and V by 1 base; bases with no gene match: 6. CDR3 amino acids: CASSLRDRSTYEQYF. The CDR3 DNA reads TGCGCCAGCAGCTTGAGGGACAGAAGCACCTACGAGCAGTACTTC.

The CDR3 DNA follows: TGTGCCAGCAGATCTATAGCGGGGTCAAACTACAATGAGCAGTTCTTC. The encoded protein is CASRSIAGSNYNEQFF. The chain joins TRBV5-4 to TRBJ2-1; 8 bases match TRBD2. J was trimmed by 3 bases and V by 5 bases; bases with no gene match: 10. From germline, CDR1 is SGHNT and CDR2 YYREEE (reference sequence). The CDR3 consists of 16 residues.

This chain joins TRBV7-8 and TRBJ2-7; 10 nucleotides line up with TRBD2. This CDR3 region has 13 residues. Trimming removed 2 bases from V and 6 bases from J; junction bases left unmatched: 1. Germline values: CDR1 SGHVS, CDR2 FQNEAQ. The CDR3 DNA sequence: TGTGCCAGCAGCTTAAGGACTAGCGGCGAGCAGTACTTC. Translation: CASSLRTSGEQYF.

The chain recombines TRBV27 with TRBJ2-1; D unresolved. V was trimmed by 5 bases and J by 10 bases, leaving 15 bases between them. The CDR3 spans 13 residues. CDR1 MNHEY and CDR2 SMNVEV come from the germline V gene (reference sequence). The CDR3 DNA follows: TGTGCCAGCAGTCCTCCCGGTATAAACGAGCAGTTCTTC. Residues: CASSPPGINEQFF.

J is TRBJ2-1 and V is TRBV7-6, with a tentative D call TRBD2 (6 bases). CDR1 SGHVS and CDR2 FNYEAQ come from the germline V gene. The CDR3 consists of 16 residues. V lost 5 bases and J lost 0, with 14 bases in between. The CDR3 DNA follows: TGTGCCAGCAGCGGAGCTCGGGAGAGCTCCTACAATGAGCAGTTCTTC. Residues: CASSGARESSYNEQFF.

The CDR3 DNA is TGTGCCAGCTCACCAGAGGGGGGCAATCAGCCCCAGCATTTT. Translated: CASSPEGGNQPQHF. The chain employs TRBV18 and TRBJ1-5, with TRBD1 as a possible D gene (6 bases). CDR1 is KGHSH, CDR2 LQKENI, per germline. The CDR3 covers 14 residues. Trimming left V 2 bases short and J 2 bases short, with 7 bases between. Supplemented by reference TRBV18 and TRBJ1-5, the full variable domain reads NAGVMQNPRHLVRRRGQEARLRCSPMKGHSHVYWYRQLPEEGLKFMVYLQKENIIDESGMPKERFSAEFPKEGPSILRIQQVVRGDSAAYFCASSPEGGNQPQHFGDGTRLSIL.

This clone was seen a single time. This rearrangement joins TRBV9 to TRBJ2-4; the D gene is possibly TRBD1 (6 bases). CDR1 and CDR2 (germline): SGDLS, YYNGEE. This CDR3 has 16 amino acids. Trimming removed 3 bases at V and 4 bases at J, with 17 bases between. In DNA, the CDR3 is TGTGCCAGCAGCGGGGTCGGGACAAGCGTTAAAAACATTCAGTACTTC. Translation gives CASSGVGTSVKNIQYF.

The chain is built from TRBV18 and TRBJ2-2, with D possibly being TRBD2 (6 bases). V lost 3 bases to trimming and J lost 1 base, with 9 bases between them. The CDR3 has 15 amino acids. Germline V gives CDR1 KGHSH, CDR2 LQKENI. The CDR3: CASSPARGNTGELFF. DNA of the CDR3: TGTGCCAGCTCACCTGCGCGGGGGAACACCGGGGAGCTGTTTTTT.

The DNA for the CDR3 is TGTGCCAGCAGGGCCGCGGTCCCTGAAGCTTTCTTT. It encodes CASRAAVPEAFF. This chain joins TRBV6-5 and TRBJ1-1, with unresolved D. Per the germline V gene, CDR1 is MNHEY and CDR2 is SVGAGI. V lost 6 bases and J 6 bases, leaving 11 bases between the germline ends. There are 12 residues in the CDR3.

This chain uses TRBV14 with TRBJ2-3, with 16 bases identical to TRBD2. The CDR3 consists of 19 residues. Per germline, CDR1 SGHDN and CDR2 FVKESK. Unmatched junction bases numbered 5, after V lost 0 bases and J lost 2 bases. CDR3 sequence reads: CASSQELGTSGRATDTQYF. CDR3 in DNA: TGTGCCAGCAGCCAAGAGCTCGGGACTAGCGGGAGGGCCACAGATACGCAGTATTTT.